The clone carrying this T cell receptor (beta chain) occurred a few times. cDNA reverse transcribed from extracted RNA served as the sequencing template. Sequenced by immunoSEQ multiplex PCR; TCRdb stores in-frame clones only, minus some. The top ten clones hold just over 1% of a sample with approximately 180,000 clones, approximately 57% of them seen once. Treatment noted: oral pan-JAK inhibitor, 5-10 mg twice daily. Peripheral blood and lesional scalp punch biopsies were taken from alopecia areata patients. This sample stems from a study of CD8+ T cells in alopecia areata. Turning to the study itself: Severity scores in treated patients reflected the percentage of scalp affected.

CDR1 and CDR2 from the germline V gene are KGHSH and LQKENI. The CDR3 has 14 amino acids. The V gene lost 5 bases and the J gene lost 2 bases, with 12 bases spanning the gap. The chain uses TRBV18 and TRBJ1-1; D is uncertain. This sequence originates from a human donor with alopecia areata. The specimen comprised CD4+ T cells sorted from blood, sampled at week 24, from a patient treated with tofacitinib. DNA of the CDR3: TGTGCCAGCTCAACGAACAGTTTTAACACTGAAGCTTTCTTT. Protein product: CASSTNSFNTEAFF.